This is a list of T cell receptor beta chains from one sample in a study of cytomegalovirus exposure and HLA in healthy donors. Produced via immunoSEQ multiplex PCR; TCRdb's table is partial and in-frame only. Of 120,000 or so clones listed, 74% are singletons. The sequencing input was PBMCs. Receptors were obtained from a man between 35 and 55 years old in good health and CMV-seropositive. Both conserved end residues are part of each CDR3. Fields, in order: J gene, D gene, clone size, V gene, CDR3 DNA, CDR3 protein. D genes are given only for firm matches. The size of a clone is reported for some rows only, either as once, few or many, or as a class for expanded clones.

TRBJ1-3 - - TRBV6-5 TGTGCCAGCAGGTCCCGGGGGTCCTCTGGAAACACCATATATTTT CASRSRGSSGNTIYF
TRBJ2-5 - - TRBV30 TGTGCCTGGACTCCCCTGACAAACCAAGAGACCCAGTACTTC CAWTPLTNQETQYF
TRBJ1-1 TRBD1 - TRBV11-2 TGTGCCAGCAGCCGGGACAGGGGCACTGAAGCTTTCTTT CASSRDRGTEAFF
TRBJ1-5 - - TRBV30 TGTGCCTGGGGGAGGGAGGGTTTTAGCAATCAGCCCCAGCATTTT CAWGREGFSNQPQHF
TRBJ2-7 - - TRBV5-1 TGCGCCAGCAGCTTGGGACAGGTGAAACACTACGAGCAGTACTTC CASSLGQVKHYEQYF
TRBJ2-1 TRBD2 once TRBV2 TGTGCCAGCAGACTAGCGGGAGAGGAGCAGTTCTTC CASRLAGEEQFF
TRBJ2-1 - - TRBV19 TGTGCCAGTAGCCTCACCCCCCGGGACATCCCATACAATGAGCAGTTCTTC CASSLTPRDIPYNEQFF
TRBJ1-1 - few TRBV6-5 TGTGCCAGCACTCATAGGACTGAGAACACTGAAGCTTTCTTT CASTHRTENTEAFF
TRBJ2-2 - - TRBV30 TGTGCCTGGAAGTTAGGACTGGGCTCTATCGGGGAGCTGTTTTTT CAWKLGLGSIGELFF
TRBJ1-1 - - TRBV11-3 TGTGCCAGCAGCCTAACAGGTACTGAAGCTTTCTTT CASSLTGTEAFF
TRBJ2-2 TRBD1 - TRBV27 TGTGCCAGCAGTTCTGCGACAGGGGTCGACACCGGGGAGCTGTTTTTT CASSSATGVDTGELFF
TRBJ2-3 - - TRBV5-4 TGTGCCAGCAGCTTGAACGGGATTTCTAGCACAGATACGCAGTATTTT CASSLNGISSTDTQYF
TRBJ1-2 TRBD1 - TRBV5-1 TGCGCCAGCAGCTGGGGGGACAGGGACTATGGCTACACCTTC CASSWGDRDYGYTF
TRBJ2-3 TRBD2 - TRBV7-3 TGTGCCAGCAGCTTAGGGACTAGCGGGAGAACAGATACGCAGTATTTT CASSLGTSGRTDTQYF
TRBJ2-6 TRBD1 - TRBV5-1 TGCGCCACCCAGGGGGCGCCTGGGGCCAACGTCCTGACTTTC CATQGAPGANVLTF
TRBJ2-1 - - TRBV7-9 TGTGCCAGCAGCTTAAAGGGGGAGCTCAACAATGAGCAGTTCTTC CASSLKGELNNEQFF
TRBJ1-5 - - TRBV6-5 TGTGCCAGCAAACCAATGGCGGGGTTTGAGCCCCAGCATTTT CASKPMAGFEPQHF
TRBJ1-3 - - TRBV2 TGTGCCAGCAATGAGGCCCACTCTGGAAACACCATATATTTT CASNEAHSGNTIYF
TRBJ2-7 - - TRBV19 TGTGCCAGTAGTATAGAGGGGCTCTCCTACGAGCAGTACTTC CASSIEGLSYEQYF
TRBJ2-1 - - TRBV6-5 TGTGCCAGCAGTTCCGGTTACAATGAGCAGTTCTTC CASSSGYNEQFF
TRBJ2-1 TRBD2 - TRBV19 TGTGCCAGTAGTACTAATGGACTAGCGGGGAACAATGAGCAGTTCTTC CASSTNGLAGNNEQFF
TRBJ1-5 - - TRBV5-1 TGCGCCAGCAGCTTACAGGGTCCTGGGCAGCCCCAGCATTTT CASSLQGPGQPQHF
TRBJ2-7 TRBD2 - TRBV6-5 TGTGCCAGCAGTTCCCCTCCTAGCGGGAATTACGAGCAGTACTTC CASSSPPSGNYEQYF
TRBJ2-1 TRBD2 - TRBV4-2 TGTGCCAGCAGCCACGAGAGGGACTACGGCTACAATGAGCAGTTCTTC CASSHERDYGYNEQFF
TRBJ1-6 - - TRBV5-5 TGTGCCAGCAGCTGGGGGGGATTTAATTCACCCCTCCACTTT CASSWGGFNSPLHF
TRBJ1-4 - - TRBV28 TGTGCCAGCAGTTGGGACTCCCGAGGGTATGAAAAACTGTTTTTT CASSWDSRGYEKLFF
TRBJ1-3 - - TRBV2 TGTGCCAGCACGCCGAGGCTAACCATATATTTT CASTPRLTIYF
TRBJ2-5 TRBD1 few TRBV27 TGTGCCAGCACCCCCAGGGGGCGAGAGACCCAGTACTTC CASTPRGRETQYF
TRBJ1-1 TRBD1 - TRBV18 TGTGCCAGCTCACCTGTCAGGGGACAGGGAGAAGCTTTCTTT CASSPVRGQGEAFF
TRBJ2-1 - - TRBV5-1 TGCGCCAGCAGCCTACAGGGAAATGAGCAGTTCTTC CASSLQGNEQFF
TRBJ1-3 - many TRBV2 TGTGCCAGCAGTGATCGGCCGGGAGGGAATGGAAACACCATATATTTT CASSDRPGGNGNTIYF
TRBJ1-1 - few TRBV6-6 TGTGCCAGCAGTTACTCGCCGGGTGGGAACACTGAAGCTTTCTTT CASSYSPGGNTEAFF